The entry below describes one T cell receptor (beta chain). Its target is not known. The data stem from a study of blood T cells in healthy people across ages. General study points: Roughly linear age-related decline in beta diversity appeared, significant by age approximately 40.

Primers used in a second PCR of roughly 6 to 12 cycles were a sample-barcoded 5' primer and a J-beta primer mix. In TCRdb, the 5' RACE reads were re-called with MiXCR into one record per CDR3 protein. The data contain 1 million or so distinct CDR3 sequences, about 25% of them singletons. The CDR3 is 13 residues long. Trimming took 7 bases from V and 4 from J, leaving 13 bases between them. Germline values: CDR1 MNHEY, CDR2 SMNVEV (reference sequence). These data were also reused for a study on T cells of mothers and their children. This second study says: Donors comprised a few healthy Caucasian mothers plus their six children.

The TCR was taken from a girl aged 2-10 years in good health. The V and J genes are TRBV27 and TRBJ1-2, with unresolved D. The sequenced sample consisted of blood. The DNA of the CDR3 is TGTGCCAGCACTTTCACCGTCCTCTATGGCTACACCTTC. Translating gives CASTFTVLYGYTF.